This T cell receptor (beta chain) originates from a study of T cell responses to AZD1222 COVID-19 vaccine (dated by TCRdb to the early 2020s). As for the study more broadly: Because spike-specific TCR depth and breadth did not differ between the two schedules, AZD1222 recipients who got a second dose at roughly 4 weeks were pooled with those who got a second dose at roughly 12 weeks. A total of 240 or so trial participants underwent TCR sequencing, of whom about 210 had received two doses of AZD1222 and around 26 had received two doses of the MenACWY control vaccine. Enrollment into the trials was organized by age into subgroups of 18-55, 56-69 and 70-plus years, and those subgroups contained 148, 28 and 57 TCR-sequenced participants, respectively. The research as a whole found: The vaccine-associated CD4 TCRs covered the entire spike protein, and the dominant responses fell in regions 160-218 and 743-854. Participants were mostly white British and included more females than males, and it was suggested by the authors that clonal diversity may have been underestimated. A significant rise in spike-specific TCR breadth and depth was observed after two AZD1222 doses relative to day 0 and relative to MenACWY recipients. Conclusions about previously exposed vaccinees are limited, since just 6 or 7 AZD1222 recipients were seropositive for SARS-CoV-2 at baseline. Reportedly, almost half of the unique spike-specific TCRs recognized epitopes lying outside the regions that are mutated in the B.1.351 and B.1.1.7 variants. No day 14 peak-response samples were available, so repertoires were characterized only after the peak T cell response. In the small 56-69-year group, the increase in depth fell short of significance, most likely because of low power.

The sample's time point label, in plain terms: baseline before first vaccination. The vaccinee samples were drawn from two UK trials, COV001 and COV002, one of which was a single-blind randomized controlled phase 2/3 trial testing AZD1222 (ChAdOx1 nCoV-19) in healthy adults. Trial participant PBMC samples were collected at day 0 and day 28 after the second dose for TCRbeta chain sequencing. The CDR3 regions of human TCRbeta chains were analyzed by immunosequencing. As for the original processing: TCRs in the repertoires were matched against a reference library of SARS-CoV-2-specific TCRs that had been generated with the MIRA antigen-specificity platform. Breadth was defined as the fraction of unique TCRs that were SARS-CoV-2-associated. Depth was defined as the fraction of total T cells that were SARS-CoV-2-associated. Using the MIRA data, each spike-specific TCR was assigned both to the spike region to which the TCR was reactive and to a CD4 or CD8 class. Log10-transformed breadth and depth values were compared by one-way ANOVA with Sidak's multiple comparisons tests. TCRdb limited this immuneACCESS table to in-frame rearrangements with V and J called. A share of clones is missing; checked studies link under half to unresolved V genes, and the rest is unexplained. V and J calls and clone size come straight from that table; D and trimming were deduced from the DNA. Present in this sample are approximately 160,000 clones, more than 85% of which were seen just once. The top ten clones comprise about 0.9% of the sample.

On this clone itself: There is no known antigen for this receptor. Nothing much larger sits one base from this clone, and base qualities are not available.

From the germline V gene, CDR1 is SGHTA and CDR2 is FQGTGA. V is reduced by 1 base and J by 7 bases, leaving a spacing of 11 bases between them. Taken from cysteine to phenylalanine, the CDR3 has 15 residues. Only the CDR3 DNA is retained, 45 bases long and in frame from the first base. Material: peripheral blood, obtained on day 0 of AZD1222 vaccination. The origin of this receptor is an adult in good health. Here the chain combines TRBV7-3 and TRBJ1-6; D gene: possibly TRBD1, on 6 matching bases. The DNA sequence follows: TGTGCCAGCAGCTTAATCGGCACAGGGAATTCACCCCTCCACTTT. Its translation reads: CASSLIGTGNSPLHF.